These 29 T cell receptor beta chains originate from one sample sequenced in a study of T cells in localized non-small cell lung cancer. Assay used: immunoSEQ multiplex PCR; TCRdb lists only in-frame clones, some missing. The sample includes tens of thousands of clones, around 84% of them seen just once. The sample in question was peripheral blood, obtained before any cancer treatment. The receptors originated from a male donor aged 60 or over with stage II squamous cell lung carcinoma.

The table lists this clone with a count of one. This chain links TRBV4-2 with TRBJ2-2; D possibly corresponds to TRBD1 (5 bases). CDR1 and CDR2 (germline): LGHNA, YNFKEQ. Trimming removed 0 bases at V and 5 bases at J, with 13 bases between. This CDR3 spans 16 amino acids. The CDR3 DNA is TGTGCCAGCAGCCAAGATCCCAGGGTGGGGACCGGGGAGCTGTTTTTT. This codes for CASSQDPRVGTGELFF.

This chain connects TRBV5-1 to TRBJ1-1; D not certain. The CDR3 has 13 residues. The V end lost 2 bases, the J end lost 6 bases, and 11 bases lay between the germline ends. The germline gives CDR1 SGHRS, CDR2 YFSETQ. CDR3 protein: CASSFMGSPEAFF. The CDR3 DNA reads as TGCGCCAGCAGCTTCATGGGTAGCCCTGAAGCTTTCTTT. The variable domain in full, completed from reference TRBV5-1 and TRBJ1-1, reads KAGVTQTPRYLIKTRGQQVTLSCSPISGHRSVSWYQQTPGQGLQFLFEYFSETQRNKGNFPGRFSGRQFSNSRSEMNVSTLELGDSALYLCASSFMGSPEAFFGQGTRLTVV.

The chain combines TRBV5-5 with TRBJ2-3; D may correspond to TRBD1 or TRBD2 (6 bases each). Germline CDR1 SGHKS, CDR2 YYEKEE (reference sequence). This CDR3 spans 18 amino acids. V dropped 0 bases and J dropped 0 bases, with 17 bases sitting between them. CDR3 sequence (DNA): TGTGCCAGCAGCTTGGCGGAGGACAGAAGCGGGAGCACAGATACGCAGTATTTT. Protein sequence: CASSLAEDRSGSTDTQYF.

This clone showed up just once. The J gene is TRBJ2-1, the V gene TRBV19; perhaps TRBD1 as D (6 bases). Trimming took off 5 bases at V and 7 bases at J, with 12 bases between the two ends. The V gene's germline CDR1 is LNHDA and CDR2 SQIVND (reference sequence). The CDR3 covers 13 residues. In nucleotides, the CDR3 is TGTGCCAGTAGTCAACAGGGTAGGAATGAGCAGTTCTTC. Protein sequence: CASSQQGRNEQFF.

The V gene is TRBV6-1, the J gene TRBJ1-3; no firm D call. The CDR3 contains 15 residues. V gave up 5 bases and J gave up 0 bases, with 11 bases separating them. Germline assignment: CDR1 MNHNS and CDR2 SASEGT. CDR3 region: CASSPPGDSGNTIYF. The CDR3 DNA is TGTGCCAGCAGTCCCCCTGGGGACTCTGGAAACACCATATATTTT.

The V call is TRBV28, the J call TRBJ2-2; D remains unclear. Germline V gene sequence: CDR1 MDHEN, CDR2 SYDVKM. Trimming took off 4 bases at V and 2 bases at J, with 5 bases between the two ends. The CDR3 runs to 13 residues. The CDR3 region has the DNA TGTGCCAGCAGTTCCCGAAACACCGGGGAGCTGTTTTTT. The encoded protein is CASSSRNTGELFF.

The chain combines TRBV7-2 with TRBJ2-7, with D hard to call. From germline, CDR1 is SGHTA and CDR2 FQGNSA. The length of the CDR3 is 13 residues. V was shortened by 5 bases and J by 3 bases, with 11 bases between the two germline ends. The CDR3 DNA sequence: TGTGCCAGCAGCCTCAACCCCGACTACGAGCAGTACTTC. Its protein product is CASSLNPDYEQYF.

The V call is TRBV5-1, the J call TRBJ2-5; possible D gene TRBD2, 5 bases. Per germline, CDR1 SGHRS and CDR2 YFSETQ. The V end lost 0 bases, the J end lost 2 bases, and 11 bases lay between the germline ends. The CDR3 is 15 residues long. The CDR3 loop is CASSLAGGPQETQYF. The CDR3 nucleotides read TGCGCCAGCAGCTTGGCAGGCGGGCCTCAAGAGACCCAGTACTTC.

The chain couples TRBV5-6 to TRBJ1-1, with D unclear. Germline assignment: CDR1 SGHDT and CDR2 YYEEEE. With 4 bases removed from V and 0 bases from J, the gap between germline ends came to 7 bases. The CDR3 covers 13 residues. The CDR3 here is CASSQSVNTEAFF. The CDR3 region has the DNA TGTGCCAGCAGCCAATCAGTGAACACTGAAGCTTTCTTT.

The V and J genes are TRBV9 and TRBJ1-1; maybe TRBD1 (5 bases). This CDR3 spans 16 amino acids. In germline, CDR1 is SGDLS, CDR2 YYNGEE. With 0 bases removed from V and 3 bases from J, the gap between germline ends came to 15 bases. CDR3 amino acids: CASSVDPGRGDTEAFF. In nucleotides, the CDR3 is TGTGCCAGCAGCGTAGACCCAGGGCGGGGAGACACTGAAGCTTTCTTT.

The chain combines TRBV7-9 with TRBJ1-2, with 10 nucleotides matching TRBD1. Per germline, CDR1 SEHNR and CDR2 FQNEAQ (reference sequence). Unmatched junction bases numbered 6, after V lost 1 base and J lost 7 bases. There are 15 residues in the CDR3. CDR3 in DNA: TGTGCCAGCAGCTTAGGCCTGACAGGGGGCGGTGGCTACACCTTC. Protein sequence: CASSLGLTGGGGYTF.

The CDR3 DNA is TGCAGCACTGGGGAGTACGGAGAGCAGTACTTC. This codes for CSTGEYGEQYF. The chain carries TRBV29-1 and TRBJ2-7; D is perhaps TRBD2 (5 bases). Germline values: CDR1 SQVTM, CDR2 ANQGSEA. This CDR3 has 11 residues. Trimming shortened V by 8 bases and J by 7 bases, and 15 bases separated the two germline ends.

V and J are TRBV29-1 and TRBJ1-3, with TRBD1 as a possible D gene (5 bases). Germline V gives CDR1 SQVTM, CDR2 ANQGSEA. This CDR3 is 16 amino acids long. V was pared by 5 bases and J by 0 bases, with 17 bases between. CDR3 protein: CSVSVGPGSSGNTIYF. CDR3 DNA: TGCAGCGTTTCGGTCGGTCCAGGGAGCTCTGGAAACACCATATATTTT.

The V gene is TRBV7-2, the J gene TRBJ2-1; tentative D call: TRBD2 (6 bases). CDR3 size: 14 residues. Germline V CDR1 and CDR2: SGHTA, FQGNSA. V shed 7 bases and J shed 5 bases, with 15 bases lying between them. CDR3 amino acids: CASTVGRENNEQFF. In DNA, the CDR3 is TGTGCCAGCACCGTCGGGCGGGAAAACAATGAGCAGTTCTTC.

The rearrangement links TRBV6-1 to TRBJ2-7; 10 nucleotides align to TRBD2. This CDR3 is 15 amino acids long. J lost 3 bases, V lost 2 bases, and 4 bases had no gene match. Germline assignment: CDR1 MNHNS and CDR2 SASEGT. CDR3 residues: CASSESSSGSYEQYF. CDR3 coding DNA: TGTGCCAGCAGTGAATCTTCTAGCGGGAGCTACGAGCAGTACTTC.

The J gene is TRBJ1-1, the V gene TRBV2; D remains unclear. The germline V and J ends were trimmed by 8 bases and 0 bases, with 7 bases remaining between them. The germline V gene encodes CDR1 SNHLY and CDR2 FYNNEI. This CDR3 spans 12 amino acids. The chain's CDR3 is CASGPLNTEAFF. The CDR3 nucleotides read TGTGCCAGCGGACCGCTGAACACTGAAGCTTTCTTT.

The rearrangement uses TRBV7-2 and TRBJ2-1, with D perhaps matching TRBD2 (6 bases). The length of the CDR3 is 14 residues. The germline CDR1 and CDR2 sequences are SGHTA and FQGNSA. Trimming removed 3 bases at V and 7 bases at J, with 13 bases between. The CDR3 nucleotides are TGTGCCAGCAGCTTTAAAGGGGCGGGGAATGAGCAGTTCTTC. Amino acid sequence: CASSFKGAGNEQFF.

This rearrangement joins TRBV30 to TRBJ2-5; no definite D call. CDR1 and CDR2 (germline): GTSNPN, SVGIG (reference sequence). The CDR3 extends over 15 amino acids. Between the trimmed V and J ends, which lost 0 bases and 5 bases, there was a span of 16 bases. The DNA for the CDR3 is TGTGCCTGGAGTGTTTCAGAGTGGGGTTACGAGACCCAGTACTTC. The encoded protein is CAWSVSEWGYETQYF. Based on the CDR3 plus reference TRBV30 and TRBJ2-5, the full variable domain is SQTIHQWPATLVQPVGSPLSLECTVEGTSNPNLYWYRQAAGRGLQLLFYSVGIGQISSEVPQNLSASRPQDRQFILSSKKLLLSDSGFYLCAWSVSEWGYETQYFGPGTRLLVL.

This clone was detected only once. This rearrangement joins TRBV20-1 to TRBJ1-1; D remains unclear. This CDR3 spans 11 amino acids. V was trimmed by 7 bases and J by 1 base, leaving 7 bases between them. Germline CDR1 is DFQATT and CDR2 is SNEGSKA (reference sequence). The CDR3 coding sequence is TGCAGTGTAAAGGAGAACACTGAAGCTTTCTTT. Its protein is CSVKENTEAFF.

V usage is TRBV4-3 and J usage is TRBJ2-7, with D possibly TRBD1 on 6 matching bases. The CDR3 consists of 15 residues. V dropped 1 base and J dropped 3 bases, with 13 bases sitting between them. Germline V gene data show CDR1 as LGHNA and CDR2 as YSLEER. CDR3 sequence: CASSQVAAGVYEQYF. CDR3 nucleotides: TGCGCCAGCAGCCAAGTGGCGGCAGGGGTCTACGAGCAGTACTTC.

The rearrangement uses TRBV28 and TRBJ2-3, with D possibly being TRBD1 (6 bases). This CDR3 contains 15 residues. V was trimmed by 4 bases and J by 8 bases, leaving 19 bases between them. CDR1 is MDHEN, CDR2 SYDVKM, per germline. The CDR3 loop reads CASSYSGARSPTQYF. In nucleotides, the CDR3 is TGTGCCAGCAGTTATTCAGGGGCGAGGAGCCCTACGCAGTATTTT.

This chain links TRBV7-6 with TRBJ1-4, with a possible D match to TRBD1 (5 bases). Trimming stripped 1 base from V and 7 bases from J, with 13 bases between. The CDR3 consists of 15 residues. Germline assignment: CDR1 SGHVS and CDR2 FNYEAQ. In DNA form, the CDR3 reads TGTGCCAGCAGCTTAGGGACTTCTAGGGGTGAAAAACTGTTTTTT. As protein: CASSLGTSRGEKLFF.

This chain uses TRBV29-1 with TRBJ2-7; either TRBD1 or TRBD2 may fit D (5 bases each). Trimming cost V 3 bases and J 4 bases, with 13 bases left between them. CDR1 is SQVTM, CDR2 ANQGSEA, per germline. This CDR3 region has 13 residues. The CDR3 region is CSVDLGVGYEQYF. The CDR3 nucleotides read TGCAGCGTTGATTTGGGGGTGGGTTACGAGCAGTACTTC.

CDR3 amino acids: CASSFVFGQGSSGANVLTF. The CDR3 coding sequence is TGTGCCAGCAGCTTTGTTTTTGGACAGGGGAGCTCTGGGGCCAACGTCCTGACTTTC. This chain links TRBV5-6 with TRBJ2-6; 9 bases are a match to TRBD1. CDR3 size: 19 residues. The germline V gene has CDR1 SGHDT and CDR2 YYEEEE. The J segment lost 0 bases and the V segment lost 2 bases, leaving 9 bases of the junction unmatched.

This chain joins TRBV19 and TRBJ2-6; weak D call: TRBD2 (7 bases). The V gene's germline CDR1 is LNHDA and CDR2 SQIVND (reference sequence). This CDR3 region has 16 residues. V was cut by 4 bases and J by 2 bases, with 12 bases left in between. The CDR3 loop reads CASSNGEGAGANVLTF. DNA of the CDR3: TGTGCCAGTAGTAATGGGGAGGGGGCTGGGGCCAACGTCCTGACTTTC.

The chain combines TRBV5-6 with TRBJ2-3; 7 bases match TRBD2. Germline V gene lookup returns CDR1 SGHDT and CDR2 YYEEEE. V was pared by 4 bases and J by 4 bases, with 12 bases of the junction left unmatched. The CDR3 extends over 16 amino acids. The CDR3 DNA follows: TGTGCCAGCAGCCACCCAGCGGGGAGGATCGCAGATACGCAGTATTTT. Amino acids: CASSHPAGRIADTQYF. Filled out from reference TRBV5-6 and TRBJ2-3, the complete variable domain reads DAGVTQSPTHLIKTRGQQVTLRCSPKSGHDTVSWYQQALGQGPQFIFQYYEEEERQRGNFPDRFSGHQFPNYSSELNVNALLLGDSALYLCASSHPAGRIADTQYFGPGTRLTVL.

The chain has TRBV7-3 and TRBJ2-1, with D unclear. The CDR3 spans 15 residues. Deletions cut 5 bases from V and 2 bases from J, with 13 bases between. Looked up from germline, CDR1 is SGHTA and CDR2 is FQGTGA. The CDR3 DNA is TGTGCCAGCAGCCCAGAGCGAGGCCCCTACAATGAGCAGTTCTTC. Translating gives CASSPERGPYNEQFF.

The V call is TRBV2, the J call TRBJ2-1; 7 bases fit TRBD1. Germline loops: CDR1 SNHLY, CDR2 FYNNEI. V lost 2 bases to trimming and J lost 4 bases; unmatched junction nucleotides: 5. There are 15 residues in the CDR3. The CDR3 DNA sequence: TGTGCCAGCAGTGAAAGTGGGACAGCTTACAATGAGCAGTTCTTC. This sequence encodes CASSESGTAYNEQFF.

The V call is TRBV28, the J call TRBJ1-4, with D possibly TRBD1 on 5 matching bases. Germline V gene data show CDR1 as MDHEN and CDR2 as SYDVKM. The CDR3 sequence is 17 residues long. Trimming removed 4 bases from V and 4 bases from J, with 19 bases in between. The CDR3 loop reads CASSSGGGSEDNEKLFF. DNA of the CDR3: TGTGCCAGCAGTTCGGGGGGAGGGTCTGAGGATAATGAAAAACTGTTTTTT.